This entry lists 20 T cell receptor beta chains sequenced from one sample in a study of Ad26.COV2.S vaccination and SARS-CoV-2 variants. As to treatment: 15 to 20 received Ad26.COV2.S at low or high dose, single or two shots; about 5 received placebo; per-sample allocation not given. After the first vaccine or placebo injection, samples were drawn on day 63. Method: immunoSEQ multiplex PCR; TCRdb's copy keeps in-frame clones and lacks some. This table has about 430,000 clones, 75% to 95% appearing once. Here the sequenced sample was peripheral blood, taken in a trial of Ad26.COV2.S vaccine versus placebo. The origin of the receptors is a person aged 18 to 65 who received the Ad26.COV2.S COVID-19 vaccine or a placebo.

The chain links TRBV30 to TRBJ2-3; TRBD2 might be the D (7 bases). The V and J ends lost 0 bases and 4 bases respectively, with 11 bases between them. The CDR3 sequence is 14 residues long. Germline CDR1 reads GTSNPN; CDR2 reads SVGIG (reference sequence). CDR3 in DNA: TGTGCCTGGAGTGTAGGAGGGGGGGCAGATACGCAGTATTTT. Its protein product is CAWSVGGGADTQYF.

This chain connects TRBV19 to TRBJ1-5, with D perhaps TRBD1 (5 bases). The ends were cut back, 2 bases at V and 6 bases at J, with 11 bases in the middle. Per the germline V gene, CDR1 is LNHDA and CDR2 is SQIVND (reference sequence). The CDR3 contains 14 residues. Written as DNA, the CDR3 is TGTGCCAGTAGTATATTTTCCAGGGCTCAGCCCCAGCATTTT. It translates to CASSIFSRAQPQHF. The whole variable domain, filled in from reference TRBV19 and TRBJ1-5, reads DGGITQSPKYLFRKEGQNVTLSCEQNLNHDAMYWYRQDPGQGLRLIYYSQIVNDFQKGDIAEGYSVSREKKESFPLTVTSAQKNPTAFYLCASSIFSRAQPQHFGDGTRLSIL.

This clone was seen only once. The chain has TRBV5-1 and TRBJ1-1; 9 nucleotides align to TRBD1. CDR3 length: 15 residues. Germline V lookup: CDR1 SGHRS, CDR2 YFSETQ. The junction had 5 bases not matched to a gene; V was cut back by 0 bases and J by 5 bases. The CDR3 loop is CASSLGTGATTEAFF. Here the CDR3 DNA reads TGCGCCAGCAGCTTGGGGACAGGGGCAACAACTGAAGCTTTCTTT.

This clone turned up a few times. The chain combines TRBV5-1 with TRBJ2-3; perhaps TRBD1 as D (5 bases). CDR1 SGHRS and CDR2 YFSETQ come from the germline V gene. V lost 3 bases, J lost 2 bases, and 13 bases lay in between. The CDR3 extends over 15 amino acids. CDR3 in amino acids: CASSYYADNTDTQYF. CDR3 DNA: TGCGCCAGCAGCTATTACGCGGACAACACAGATACGCAGTATTTT.

The count of this clone is one. The chain has TRBV9 and TRBJ2-1; unclear D gene. Germline-derived CDR1 and CDR2 are SGDLS and YYNGEE. This CDR3 region has 16 residues. With 0 bases removed from V and 0 bases from J, the gap between germline ends came to 10 bases. The CDR3 DNA reads as TGTGCCAGCAGCGTAGGTCCAGGCGACTCCTACAATGAGCAGTTCTTC. Translating gives CASSVGPGDSYNEQFF.

V usage is TRBV27 and J usage is TRBJ2-1; 12 bases match TRBD2. This CDR3 is built from 16 residues. Germline lookup yields CDR1 MNHEY and CDR2 SMNVEV (reference sequence). V gave up 0 bases and J gave up 6 bases; unmatched junction bases: 3. The CDR3 region is CASSLSTSGRFNEQFF. As DNA, the CDR3 is TGTGCCAGCAGTTTATCAACTAGCGGGAGGTTCAATGAGCAGTTCTTC.

The chain employs TRBV7-9 and TRBJ2-5; no firm D call. There are 14 residues in the CDR3. CDR1 SEHNR and CDR2 FQNEAQ come from the germline V gene (reference sequence). The germline V and J ends were trimmed by 0 bases and 5 bases, with 10 bases remaining between them. The CDR3 bases are TGTGCCAGCAGCTTAGCAACCGCGCAGGAGACCCAGTACTTC. The encoded protein is CASSLATAQETQYF.

The chain uses TRBV4-3 and TRBJ2-1; D is perhaps TRBD1 (6 bases). Trimming pared 0 bases from V and 7 bases from J, leaving 13 bases between. Germline CDR1 LGHNA, CDR2 YSLEER. This CDR3 region has 15 residues. CDR3 protein: CASSQESLGANEQFF. The CDR3 region has the DNA TGCGCCAGCAGCCAAGAGTCGCTGGGGGCAAATGAGCAGTTCTTC.

The V and J genes are TRBV6-2 or TRBV6-3 and TRBJ2-7, with D unclear. The ends were cut back, 2 bases at V and 5 bases at J, with 13 bases in the middle. Germline-derived CDR1 and CDR2 are MNHEY and SVGEGT. The length of the CDR3 is 14 residues. CDR3 bases: TGTGCCAGCAGTTACGGAGACCTAGTCCACGAGCAGTACTTC. Its translation: CASSYGDLVHEQYF.

This clone was recorded once. The chain links TRBV6-5 to TRBJ1-1; D possibly corresponds to TRBD1 (5 bases). Germline CDR1 is MNHEY and CDR2 is SVGAGI. Trimming stripped 6 bases from V and 4 bases from J, with 18 bases between. CDR3 length: 15 residues. The CDR3: CASRTTPDRSTEAFF. In DNA, the CDR3 is TGTGCCAGCAGAACAACCCCCGACAGATCCACTGAAGCTTTCTTT.

The genes are TRBV2 and TRBJ2-5; 8 nucleotides agree with TRBD2. Germline V gives CDR1 SNHLY, CDR2 FYNNEI. CDR3 length equals 15 residues. With V trimmed by 6 bases and J by 7 bases, 13 bases remained unmatched. CDR3 nucleotides: TGTGCCAGCAGAGGCGACAGCGGGGGAGTGGGGACCCAGTACTTC. It encodes CASRGDSGGVGTQYF.

This clone was seen only a few times. This rearrangement joins TRBV5-1 to TRBJ2-7, with D possibly TRBD2 on 5 matching bases. Between the trimmed V and J ends, which lost 6 bases and 6 bases, there was a span of 22 bases. The CDR3 is 15 amino acids. From germline, CDR1 is SGHRS and CDR2 YFSETQ. The CDR3 reads CASKPSGAANVEQYF. The CDR3 nucleotides are TGCGCCAGCAAACCAAGCGGCGCCGCTAATGTCGAGCAGTACTTC.

CDR3 loop: CASSRQGTGNQPQHF. The CDR3 coding sequence is TGTGCCAGCAGCCGACAGGGAACTGGCAATCAGCCCCAGCATTTT. This chain links TRBV21-1 with TRBJ1-5; TRBD1 is taken as the D call from the table, unchecked against the DNA. TRBV21-1 is designated a pseudogene. This CDR3 has 15 residues.

About this clone: A read error may produce the germline difference seen at one junction end. This chain uses TRBV25-1 with TRBJ1-2; TRBD1 matches at 7 bases. This CDR3 contains 14 residues. The V gene's germline CDR1 is MGHDK and CDR2 SYGVNS. The CDR3 here is CASSPRRGGAVISF. The CDR3, as DNA: TGTGCCAGCAGTCCCCGTCGAGGGGGCGCGGTCATCTCCTTC.

The rearrangement uses TRBV7-7 and TRBJ2-1; D is possibly TRBD1 or TRBD2 (6 bases each). Trimming pared 5 bases from V and 5 bases from J, leaving 10 bases between. Germline CDR1 reads SSHAT; CDR2 reads FNYEAQ (reference sequence). The CDR3 runs to 13 residues. CDR3 nucleotides: TGTGCCAGCAGCCGGAGGGGGAACAATGAGCAGTTCTTC. This encodes CASSRRGNNEQFF.

This chain joins TRBV24-1 and TRBJ2-1; 7 nucleotides match TRBD1. The length of the CDR3 is 13 residues. V shed 9 bases and J 6 bases; nucleotides not matched to a gene: 7. Germline loops: CDR1 KGHDR, CDR2 SFDVKD. CDR3 sequence: CATATGAVNEQFF. In DNA form, the CDR3 reads TGTGCCACCGCTACAGGGGCCGTCAATGAGCAGTTCTTC.

The genes are TRBV6-6 and TRBJ1-2; D is possibly TRBD1 (6 bases). The germline gives CDR1 MNHNY, CDR2 SVGAGI (reference sequence). The CDR3 consists of 15 residues. The germline V and J ends were trimmed by 7 bases and 6 bases, with 21 bases remaining between them. Written as DNA, the CDR3 is TGTGCCAGCACTCTTACTCCGGGGGGCTGGCATGGCTACACCTTC. It encodes CASTLTPGGWHGYTF.

The chain links TRBV3-1 (or the pseudogene TRBV3-2) to TRBJ2-3, with 14 bases matching TRBD2. V trimming: 0 bases; J trimming: 2 bases; junction bases outside the gene matches: 4. The CDR3 is 18 residues long. In germline, CDR1 is LGHDT, CDR2 YNNKEL (reference sequence). The CDR3 reads CASSQDRLAGGPTDTQYF. The CDR3 nucleotides read TGTGCCAGCAGCCAAGACCGACTAGCGGGAGGGCCCACAGATACGCAGTATTTT.

The rearrangement joins TRBV28 to TRBJ1-2; weak D call: TRBD1 (5 bases). The CDR3 sequence is 18 residues long. V gave up 1 base and J gave up 4 bases, with 22 bases separating them. Germline V lookup: CDR1 MDHEN, CDR2 SYDVKM. CDR3 sequence: CASSLSQLLRDGFYGYTF. CDR3 bases: TGTGCCAGCAGTTTATCCCAACTACTCCGGGACGGATTCTATGGCTACACCTTC.

The V call is TRBV3-1 (or the pseudogene TRBV3-2), the J call TRBJ2-5, with 7 bases that match TRBD1. The ends lost 0 bases at V and 2 bases at J; junction bases unmatched: 18. The CDR3 totals 20 residues. Germline CDR1 is LGHDT and CDR2 is YNNKEL (reference sequence). Written as DNA, the CDR3 is TGTGCCAGCAGCCAAGATCAAGAAGGGGACAGTCCTAGACAACAAGAGACCCAGTACTTC. This translates into CASSQDQEGDSPRQQETQYF.